These T cell receptor beta chains were read from a single sample in a study of blood T cell repertoires in COVID-19. Only in-frame clones appear in the TCRdb table, and some are missing; sequencing was by immunoSEQ multiplex PCR. The repertoire consists of over 80,000 clones, with approximately 86% occurring once and the leading ten covering 7.3%. Sample: peripheral blood. These receptors came from a man in his 70s with acute or convalescent COVID-19. Both conserved end residues are part of each CDR3. A D gene is named only where the DNA matches it firmly. A row's size may be missing; if present it is once, few, many or a size class.

j_call d_call v_call clone_size cdr3_aa cdr3_nt
TRBJ1-1 TRBD1 TRBV6-5 . CASSYSGTVLNTEAFF TGTGCCAGCAGTTACTCAGGGACAGTACTAAACACTGAAGCTTTCTTT
TRBJ2-3 TRBD2 TRBV7-3 . CASSFGGGRTDTQYF TGTGCCAGCAGCTTTGGCGGGGGTAGGACAGATACGCAGTATTTT
TRBJ1-3 . TRBV29-1 . CSVEGSGLESGNTIYF TGCAGCGTTGAAGGGTCGGGTTTGGAATCTGGAAACACCATATATTTT
TRBJ2-3 . TRBV18 . CASSPRGSTDTQYF TGTGCCAGCTCACCACGCGGGAGCACAGATACGCAGTATTTT
TRBJ2-7 TRBD2 TRBV18 . CASKLAGEYEQYF TGTGCCAGCAAACTAGCGGGGGAGTACGAGCAGTACTTC
TRBJ1-4 TRBD1 TRBV7-9 . CASSQRQGVNEKLFF TGTGCCAGCAGCCAGCGACAGGGGGTTAATGAAAAACTGTTTTTT
TRBJ1-2 TRBD1 TRBV5-1 . CASSWTGANYGYTF TGCGCCAGCAGCTGGACAGGGGCTAACTATGGCTACACCTTC
TRBJ1-1 . TRBV3-1/TRBV3-2 . CASSQDQGFGTEAFF TGTGCCAGCAGCCAAGATCAGGGCTTTGGGACTGAAGCTTTCTTT
TRBJ1-4 TRBD1 TRBV11-2 . CASSSTGGSEKLFF TGTGCCAGCAGCTCGACAGGGGGCAGTGAAAAACTGTTTTTT
TRBJ1-1 . TRBV6-5 once CASSFDRKAAEAFF TGTGCCAGCAGTTTCGACAGGAAAGCCGCTGAAGCTTTCTTT
TRBJ1-1 TRBD1 TRBV19 . CASRLDRGGRTEAFF TGTGCCAGTAGGCTGGACAGGGGGGGTCGGACTGAAGCTTTCTTT
TRBJ2-7 . TRBV18 once CASSPPGGASYEQYF TGTGCCAGCTCACCACCGGGGGGGGCCTCCTACGAGCAGTACTTC
TRBJ1-4 TRBD1 TRBV4-3 . CASSPLWDRGRGANEKLFF TGCGCCAGCAGCCCTCTCTGGGACAGGGGGCGCGGGGCTAATGAAAAACTGTTTTTT
TRBJ2-1 . TRBV6-5 . CASSYRNEQFF TGTGCCAGCAGTTATCGCAATGAGCAGTTCTTC
TRBJ2-2 . TRBV11-1 few CASSSRTVNTGELFF TGTGCCAGCAGCTCTAGGACAGTGAACACCGGGGAGCTGTTTTTT
TRBJ1-4 TRBD1 TRBV7-2 . CASSPGQGGNEKLFF TGTGCCAGCAGCCCCGGACAGGGCGGTAATGAAAAACTGTTTTTT
TRBJ2-1 . TRBV19 . CASSISAESYNEQFF TGTGCCAGTAGTATTTCAGCGGAGTCCTACAATGAGCAGTTCTTC
TRBJ2-4 . TRBV12-2 . CAPVGGQYF TGTGCCCCGGTAGGGGGTCAGTACTTC
TRBJ2-7 . TRBV5-1 . CASSPGEARYEQYF TGCGCCAGCAGCCCGGGGGAGGCGAGGTACGAGCAGTACTTC
TRBJ2-2 . TRBV6-5 . CASSSSGELFF TGTGCCAGCAGTTCGTCCGGGGAGCTGTTTTTT
TRBJ1-1 . TRBV5-1 . CASSLASGGTEAFF TGCGCCAGCAGCTTGGCCTCGGGGGGCACTGAAGCTTTCTTT
TRBJ2-6 TRBD1 TRBV5-6 . CASSPGQGRSGANVLTF TGTGCCAGCAGCCCAGGACAGGGGAGATCTGGGGCCAACGTCCTGACTTTC
TRBJ2-7 . TRBV19 . CASSTDGRGSYEQYF TGTGCCAGTAGTACAGATGGACGGGGCTCCTACGAGCAGTACTTC
TRBJ2-7 TRBD1 TRBV5-1 . CASSEIGDRSYEQYF TGCGCCAGCAGCGAAATTGGGGACAGGTCCTACGAGCAGTACTTC
TRBJ2-7 TRBD2 TRBV10-3 . CAHGGTNYEQYF TGTGCCCACGGGGGGACTAACTACGAGCAGTACTTC
TRBJ1-1 TRBD1 TRBV6-5 . CASRTGGGNTEAFF TGTGCCAGCAGAACAGGGGGCGGGAACACTGAAGCTTTCTTT
TRBJ2-1 . TRBV5-4 . CASSLFDRRDNEQFF TGTGCCAGCAGCTTGTTTGACAGGAGAGACAATGAGCAGTTCTTC
TRBJ2-3 TRBD2 TRBV7-3 . CASSSRTSGGQYF TGTGCCAGCAGCTCCCGGACTAGCGGGGGGCAGTATTTT